The rows below give T cell receptor beta chains drawn from one sample of a study of blood T cell repertoires in COVID-19. Profiling relied on immunoSEQ multiplex PCR, and the TCRdb table lists in-frame clones only, not all of them. The data hold around 110,000 clones, with 90% observed a single time. Material: peripheral blood. Receptors were obtained from a human donor with active COVID-19. The donor label of this sample is uncertain. The CDR3 runs from the conserved cysteine through the conserved F or W. The order of the fields is clone size, D gene, V gene, J gene, CDR3 protein, CDR3 DNA. The D gene is left open where the match is weak. Expanded clones are given a class, and other clones once, few, many or no size at all.

size: NA; D: NA; V: TRBV4-2; J: TRBJ1-5; CDR3: CASSQDLGVQPQHF; DNA: TGTGCCAGCAGCCAAGACTTAGGAGTTCAGCCCCAGCATTTT
size: NA; D: TRBD1; V: TRBV5-1; J: TRBJ2-1; CDR3: CASSSPFLARGHNEQFF; DNA: TGCGCCAGCAGCTCACCGTTTTTAGCGAGGGGGCACAATGAGCAGTTCTTC
size: NA; D: TRBD1; V: TRBV11-2; J: TRBJ2-1; CDR3: CASSLTPGQGFDEQFF; DNA: TGTGCCAGCAGCCTGACCCCGGGACAGGGGTTCGATGAGCAGTTCTTC
size: NA; D: NA; V: TRBV19; J: TRBJ2-7; CDR3: CASSSWGVSYEQYF; DNA: TGTGCCAGTAGTAGCTGGGGCGTCTCCTACGAGCAGTACTTC
size: NA; D: TRBD1; V: TRBV23-1; J: TRBJ1-1; CDR3: CASSQTGRGTEAFF; DNA: TGCGCCAGCAGTCAGACAGGGCGTGGCACTGAAGCTTTCTTT
size: few; D: NA; V: TRBV6-2/TRBV6-3; J: TRBJ1-2; CDR3: CASTPGARYGYTF; DNA: TGTGCCAGCACCCCGGGGGCCAGATATGGCTACACCTTC
size: NA; D: NA; V: TRBV10-3; J: TRBJ2-1; CDR3: CAISDGGARGEQFF; DNA: TGTGCCATCAGTGATGGGGGGGCTAGGGGTGAGCAGTTCTTC
size: NA; D: NA; V: TRBV1; J: TRBJ2-1; CDR3: CTSSQGLAGARSSNEQFF; DNA: TGCACCAGCAGCCAAGGACTAGCGGGGGCCCGGAGTTCCAATGAGCAGTTCTTC
size: NA; D: TRBD1; V: TRBV5-1; J: TRBJ2-5; CDR3: CASSMNRGLYQETQYF; DNA: TGCGCCAGCAGCATGAACAGGGGTCTATACCAAGAGACCCAGTACTTC
size: NA; D: NA; V: TRBV18; J: TRBJ2-4; CDR3: CASSPPDGVAKNIQYF; DNA: TGTGCCAGCTCACCGCCCGACGGGGTCGCCAAAAACATTCAGTACTTC
size: NA; D: TRBD1; V: TRBV5-1; J: TRBJ1-4; CDR3: CASSPKQGWAEKLFF; DNA: TGCGCCAGCAGCCCAAAACAGGGGTGGGCTGAAAAACTGTTTTTT
size: NA; D: TRBD1; V: TRBV5-6; J: TRBJ2-4; CDR3: CASSLGRTGGSIQYF; DNA: TGTGCCAGCAGCTTGGGCCGGACAGGGGGAAGCATTCAGTACTTC
size: NA; D: TRBD2; V: TRBV5-6; J: TRBJ2-1; CDR3: CASSLGLAVYNEQFF; DNA: TGTGCCAGCAGCTTGGGCCTAGCGGTCTACAATGAGCAGTTCTTC
size: NA; D: TRBD1; V: TRBV19; J: TRBJ1-2; CDR3: CAIKTRDSLNYGYTF; DNA: TGTGCCATTAAAACCCGGGACAGTCTTAACTATGGCTACACCTTC
size: NA; D: NA; V: TRBV7-9; J: TRBJ1-2; CDR3: CASSPSAVPAQSNYGYTF; DNA: TGTGCCAGCAGCCCGTCAGCGGTTCCGGCGCAATCTAACTATGGCTACACCTTC
size: NA; D: NA; V: TRBV9; J: TRBJ2-1; CDR3: CASSVGPNEQFF; DNA: TGTGCCAGCAGCGTAGGGCCCAATGAGCAGTTCTTC
size: NA; D: NA; V: TRBV6-2/TRBV6-3; J: TRBJ1-5; CDR3: CASSYTVVWQPQHF; DNA: TGTGCCAGCAGTTACACGGTCGTTTGGCAGCCCCAGCATTTT
size: NA; D: NA; V: TRBV11-3; J: TRBJ2-3; CDR3: CASSLTMTGSQYF; DNA: TGTGCCAGCAGCCTGACAATGACAGGCTCGCAGTATTTT
size: NA; D: NA; V: TRBV2; J: TRBJ1-2; CDR3: CASRKGGGYGYTF; DNA: TGTGCCAGCAGGAAAGGGGGTGGTTATGGCTACACCTTC
size: NA; D: TRBD2; V: TRBV3-1/TRBV3-2; J: TRBJ2-5; CDR3: CASSHGTMRGGLETQYF; DNA: TGTGCCAGCAGCCATGGGACTATGCGGGGGGGCTTGGAGACCCAGTACTTC
size: NA; D: TRBD1; V: TRBV4-3; J: TRBJ1-1; CDR3: CASSQGNRGKDTEAFF; DNA: TGCGCCAGCAGCCAGGGTAACAGGGGGAAGGACACTGAAGCTTTCTTT
size: NA; D: TRBD1; V: TRBV6-1; J: TRBJ1-5; CDR3: CASSDEKPGQGWVVDQPQHF; DNA: TGTGCCAGCAGTGACGAAAAACCGGGACAGGGATGGGTCGTGGATCAGCCCCAGCATTTT
size: NA; D: TRBD2; V: TRBV7-8; J: TRBJ2-5; CDR3: CASSPRLAGNQETQYF; DNA: TGTGCCAGCAGTCCACGACTAGCGGGGAACCAAGAGACCCAGTACTTC
size: NA; D: TRBD1; V: TRBV7-2; J: TRBJ1-1; CDR3: CASSLGFRQGVLNTEAFF; DNA: TGTGCCAGCAGCTTAGGGTTTCGGCAGGGGGTATTGAACACTGAAGCTTTCTTT
size: NA; D: NA; V: TRBV7-2; J: TRBJ1-3; CDR3: CASSPVFSGNTIYF; DNA: TGTGCCAGCAGCCCAGTGTTCTCTGGAAACACCATATATTTT
size: NA; D: TRBD2; V: TRBV7-2; J: TRBJ2-3; CDR3: CASSLQRGGSTDTQYF; DNA: TGTGCCAGCAGCTTACAGCGGGGGGGGAGCACAGATACGCAGTATTTT
size: NA; D: NA; V: TRBV9; J: TRBJ2-1; CDR3: CASSVMGQVGPYNEQFF; DNA: TGTGCCAGCAGCGTAATGGGTCAGGTGGGCCCTTACAATGAGCAGTTCTTC
size: once; D: NA; V: TRBV7-2; J: TRBJ1-5; CDR3: CASSLRRGYDQPQHF; DNA: TGTGCCAGCAGCTTAAGAAGGGGGTATGATCAGCCCCAGCATTTT
size: NA; D: NA; V: TRBV6-2/TRBV6-3; J: TRBJ1-2; CDR3: CASSSRGGSGYTF; DNA: TGTGCCAGCAGTTCCCGCGGGGGAAGTGGCTACACCTTC
size: NA; D: TRBD1; V: TRBV27; J: TRBJ2-1; CDR3: CASRPGQGYNEQFF; DNA: TGTGCCAGCAGGCCGGGACAGGGGTACAATGAGCAGTTCTTC
size: NA; D: NA; V: TRBV27; J: TRBJ2-7; CDR3: CASSPFVSSSYEQYF; DNA: TGTGCCAGCAGCCCTTTTGTGTCTAGCTCCTACGAGCAGTACTTC
size: few; D: TRBD1; V: TRBV9; J: TRBJ1-5; CDR3: CASSVGTGGNQPQHF; DNA: TGTGCCAGCAGCGTCGGGACAGGGGGGAATCAGCCCCAGCATTTT
size: NA; D: NA; V: TRBV5-4; J: TRBJ1-3; CDR3: CASSIYSNSGNTIYF; DNA: TGTGCCAGCAGCATATACAGCAACTCTGGAAACACCATATATTTT
size: NA; D: NA; V: TRBV19; J: TRBJ1-1; CDR3: CASSMGRANTEAFF; DNA: TGTGCCAGTAGTATGGGCAGGGCGAACACTGAAGCTTTCTTT
size: NA; D: NA; V: TRBV7-9; J: TRBJ2-1; CDR3: CASTPTANNEQFF; DNA: TGTGCCAGCACCCCGACAGCGAACAATGAGCAGTTCTTC
size: NA; D: NA; V: TRBV5-1; J: TRBJ1-1; CDR3: CASSLGDTEAFF; DNA: TGCGCCAGCAGCTTAGGGGACACTGAAGCTTTCTTT
size: NA; D: NA; V: TRBV28; J: TRBJ2-5; CDR3: CASSLMAGRYQETQYF; DNA: TGTGCCAGCAGTTTAATGGCGGGGCGGTACCAAGAGACCCAGTACTTC
size: NA; D: TRBD2; V: TRBV4-3; J: TRBJ2-2; CDR3: CASSQVAGGNTGELFF; DNA: TGCGCCAGCAGCCAAGTAGCGGGGGGGAACACCGGGGAGCTGTTTTTT
size: NA; D: TRBD1; V: TRBV10-2; J: TRBJ2-7; CDR3: CASGSTGGRNEQYF; DNA: TGCGCCAGCGGCTCAACAGGGGGTAGAAACGAGCAGTACTTC
size: NA; D: NA; V: TRBV2; J: TRBJ2-2; CDR3: CASSEVGTANTGELFF; DNA: TGTGCCAGCAGTGAAGTAGGCACAGCGAACACCGGGGAGCTGTTTTTT
size: NA; D: TRBD1; V: TRBV27; J: TRBJ2-7; CDR3: CASSPSWTGFSYEQYF; DNA: TGTGCCAGCAGTCCCTCTTGGACAGGATTCTCCTACGAGCAGTACTTC
size: NA; D: NA; V: TRBV2; J: TRBJ1-6; CDR3: CASKGIYGRSPLHF; DNA: TGTGCCAGCAAGGGGATCTACGGGAGGTCACCCCTCCACTTT
size: NA; D: NA; V: TRBV7-2; J: TRBJ2-5; CDR3: CASSPDDRGYQETQYF; DNA: TGTGCCAGCAGCCCCGACGATAGGGGGTACCAAGAGACCCAGTACTTC
size: NA; D: TRBD2; V: TRBV7-9; J: TRBJ2-1; CDR3: CASSSAGTSGGVNEQFF; DNA: TGTGCCAGCAGCTCTGCCGGGACTAGCGGGGGCGTAAATGAGCAGTTCTTC
size: NA; D: TRBD2; V: TRBV11-3; J: TRBJ2-1; CDR3: CASSYTSGGIRNEQFF; DNA: TGTGCCAGCAGCTACACTAGCGGGGGGATCAGGAATGAGCAGTTCTTC